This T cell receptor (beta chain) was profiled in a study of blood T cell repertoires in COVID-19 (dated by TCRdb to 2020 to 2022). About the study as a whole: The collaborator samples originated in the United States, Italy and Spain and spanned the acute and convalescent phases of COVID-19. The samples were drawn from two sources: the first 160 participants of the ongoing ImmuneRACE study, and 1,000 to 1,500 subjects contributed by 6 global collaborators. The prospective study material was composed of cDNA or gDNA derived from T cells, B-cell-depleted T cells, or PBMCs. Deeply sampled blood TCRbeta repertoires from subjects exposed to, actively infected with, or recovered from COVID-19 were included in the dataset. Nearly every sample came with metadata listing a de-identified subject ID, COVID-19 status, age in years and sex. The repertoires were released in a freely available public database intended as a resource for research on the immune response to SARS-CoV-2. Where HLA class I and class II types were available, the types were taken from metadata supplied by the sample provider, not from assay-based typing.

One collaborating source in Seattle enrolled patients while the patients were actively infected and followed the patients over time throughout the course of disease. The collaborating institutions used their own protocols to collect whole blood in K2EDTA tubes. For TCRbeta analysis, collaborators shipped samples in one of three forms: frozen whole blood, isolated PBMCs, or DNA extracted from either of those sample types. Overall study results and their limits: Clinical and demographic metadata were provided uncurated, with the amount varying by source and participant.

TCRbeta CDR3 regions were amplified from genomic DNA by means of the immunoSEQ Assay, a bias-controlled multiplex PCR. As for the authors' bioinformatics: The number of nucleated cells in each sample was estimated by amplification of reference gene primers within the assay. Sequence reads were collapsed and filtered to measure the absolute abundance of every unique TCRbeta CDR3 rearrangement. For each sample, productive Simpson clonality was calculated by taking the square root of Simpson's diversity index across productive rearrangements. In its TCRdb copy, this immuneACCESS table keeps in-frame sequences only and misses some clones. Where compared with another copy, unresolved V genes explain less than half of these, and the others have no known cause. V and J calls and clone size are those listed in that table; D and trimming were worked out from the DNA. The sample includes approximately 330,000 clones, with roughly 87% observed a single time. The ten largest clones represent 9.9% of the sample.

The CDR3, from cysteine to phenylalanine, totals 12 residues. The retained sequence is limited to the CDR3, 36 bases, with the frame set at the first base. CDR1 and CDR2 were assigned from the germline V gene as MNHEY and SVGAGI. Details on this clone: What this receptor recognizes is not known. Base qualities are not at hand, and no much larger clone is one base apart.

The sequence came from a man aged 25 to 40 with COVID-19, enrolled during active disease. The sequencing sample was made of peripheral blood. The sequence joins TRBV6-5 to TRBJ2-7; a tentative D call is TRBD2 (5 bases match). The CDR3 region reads CAHAGRGYEQYF. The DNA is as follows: TGTGCACACGCGGGCAGAGGGTACGAGCAGTACTTC.